The present entry profiles one T cell receptor beta chain with its context. Its target is not known. The data were taken from a study of T-cell memory formation after mild COVID-19. Whole-study findings and limits: Day 15 to 85 contractors were CD4/CD8 balanced; later expanders leaned CD4+. In pre-infection memory, a portion of responding clones appeared, which suggested that cross-reactive memory joined.

Germline V lookup: CDR1 DFQATT, CDR2 SNEGSKA (reference sequence). The CDR3 sequence is 15 residues long. V was cut by 6 bases and J by 0 bases, with 15 bases left in between. TCRdb reprocessed the 5' RACE reads via MiXCR and lists one record per CDR3 protein. The profile covers about 420,000 distinct CDR3 sequences, with 23% appearing a single time and around 14% taken by the ten largest. The chain has TRBV20-1 and TRBJ2-1, with no clear D. The TCR was taken from an adult woman who had mild COVID-19 (a few samples of this study predate the infection). Cell type and time point are not known. Sequenced: PBMCs or a T cell subset sorted from them (not recorded which). CDR3 in DNA: TGCAGTGCCTCTCCGGTTTCCCTCTCCTACAATGAGCAGTTCTTC. This codes for CSASPVSLSYNEQFF.